This T cell receptor beta chain emerged from a study of vaccination and CD4 T cells after COVID-19. Study at large: Cells were stimulated with overlapping spike peptide pools from SARS-CoV-2, HCoV-NL63, HCoV-OC43 and HCoV-229E.

Cultured CD4+ T cells had their DNA profiled by the Oncomine TCR Beta short-read assay. Investigators isolated genomic DNA from cultured CD4+ T cells. From the PCR reads, TCRdb called clonotypes with MiXCR, one entry per CDR3 protein. In the table there are approximately 9,600 distinct CDR3 sequences, 25% to 30% of which are singletons. V was shortened by 7 bases and J by 5 bases, with 12 bases between the two germline ends. This CDR3 comprises 13 residues. Germline V gene sequence: CDR1 SEHNR, CDR2 FQNEAQ (reference sequence). As to treatment: 10-day PBMC culture with coronavirus spike peptide pools or control peptides (ViraFEST assay). CD4+ T cells of the unexposed donor were collected before the COVID-19 pandemic (2011-2018). ViraFEST used peptide pools to expand antigen-specific T cells and subsequently sequenced their TCRs. PBMCs were cultured at a few million per well with 7.5 to 10 IU/ml IL-2 and approximately 9.8 ug/ml peptide pools. Negative selection was the method that isolated CD4+ T cells after around 10 days of culture.

By share of the sample, this clonotype is medium-sized. What it recognizes is unknown. The chain recombines TRBV7-9 with TRBJ1-5; a possible D gene is TRBD1 (5 bases). The sample taken for sequencing was CD4+ T cells from blood, cultured in vitro. This receptor was identified in a human donor in good health. In DNA, the CDR3 is TGTGCCAGCACCTCTCAGGGCGATCAGCCCCAGCATTTT. It encodes CASTSQGDQPQHF.